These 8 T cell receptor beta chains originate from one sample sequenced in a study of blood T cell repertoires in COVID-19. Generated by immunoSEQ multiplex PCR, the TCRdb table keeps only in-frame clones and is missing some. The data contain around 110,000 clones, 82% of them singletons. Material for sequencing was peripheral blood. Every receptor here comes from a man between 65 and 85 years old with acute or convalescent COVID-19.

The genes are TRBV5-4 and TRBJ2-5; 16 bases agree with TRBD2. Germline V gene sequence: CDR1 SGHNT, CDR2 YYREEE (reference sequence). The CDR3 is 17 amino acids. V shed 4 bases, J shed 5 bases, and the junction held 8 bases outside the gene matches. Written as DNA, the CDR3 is TGTGCCAGCAGCAGCGGGACTAGCGGGGGGGTATGGGAGACCCAGTACTTC. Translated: CASSSGTSGGVWETQYF. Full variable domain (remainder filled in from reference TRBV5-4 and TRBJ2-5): ETGVTQSPTHLIKTRGQQVTLRCSSQSGHNTVSWYQQALGQGPQFIFQYYREEENGRGNFPPRFSGLQFPNYSSELNVNALELDDSALYLCASSSGTSGGVWETQYFGPGTRLLVL.

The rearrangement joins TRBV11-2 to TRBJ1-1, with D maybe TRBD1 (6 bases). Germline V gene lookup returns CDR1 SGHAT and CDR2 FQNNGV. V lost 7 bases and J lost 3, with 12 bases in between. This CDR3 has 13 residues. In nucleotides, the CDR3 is TGTGCCAGCACCGCACAGGGAGACACTGAAGCTTTCTTT. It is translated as CASTAQGDTEAFF.

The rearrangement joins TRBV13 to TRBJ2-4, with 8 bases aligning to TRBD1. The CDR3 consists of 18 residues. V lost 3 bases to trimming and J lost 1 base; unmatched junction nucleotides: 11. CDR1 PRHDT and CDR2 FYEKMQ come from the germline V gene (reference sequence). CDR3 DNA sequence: TGTGCCAGCAGCTTCCCGGGACAGGCACCTTTGGCCAAAAACATTCAGTACTTC. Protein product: CASSFPGQAPLAKNIQYF.

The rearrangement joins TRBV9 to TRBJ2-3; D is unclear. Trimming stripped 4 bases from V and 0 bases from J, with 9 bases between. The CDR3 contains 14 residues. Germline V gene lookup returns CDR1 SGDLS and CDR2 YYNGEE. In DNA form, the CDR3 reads TGTGCCAGCAGCTATCGACTGAGCACAGATACGCAGTATTTT. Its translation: CASSYRLSTDTQYF.

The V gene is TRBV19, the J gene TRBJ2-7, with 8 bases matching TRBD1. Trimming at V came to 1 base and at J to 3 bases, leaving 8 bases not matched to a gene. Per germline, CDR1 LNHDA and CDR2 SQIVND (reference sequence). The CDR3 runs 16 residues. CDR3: CASSIGATGAIYEQYF. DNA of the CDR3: TGTGCCAGTAGTATAGGTGCGACAGGGGCGATCTACGAGCAGTACTTC.

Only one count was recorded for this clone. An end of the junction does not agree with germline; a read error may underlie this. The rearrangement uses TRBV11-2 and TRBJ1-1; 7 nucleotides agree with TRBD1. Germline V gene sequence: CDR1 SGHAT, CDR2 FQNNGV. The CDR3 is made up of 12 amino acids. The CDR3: CASTLPRGEAFF. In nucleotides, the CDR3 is TGTGCCAGCACCTTACCCAGGGGGGAAGCTTTCTTT.

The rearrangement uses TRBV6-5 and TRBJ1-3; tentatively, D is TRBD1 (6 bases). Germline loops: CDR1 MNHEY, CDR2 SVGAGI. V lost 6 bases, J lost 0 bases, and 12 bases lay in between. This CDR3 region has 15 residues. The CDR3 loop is CASRTGMSSGNTIYF. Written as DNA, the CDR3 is TGTGCCAGCAGAACAGGGATGAGCTCTGGAAACACCATATATTTT.

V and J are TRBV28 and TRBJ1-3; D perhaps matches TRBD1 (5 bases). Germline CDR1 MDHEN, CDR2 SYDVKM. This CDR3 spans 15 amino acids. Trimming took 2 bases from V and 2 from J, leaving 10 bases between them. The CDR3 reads CASSLQGTAGNTIYF. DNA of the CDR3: TGTGCCAGCAGTTTACAGGGAACAGCTGGAAACACCATATATTTT.